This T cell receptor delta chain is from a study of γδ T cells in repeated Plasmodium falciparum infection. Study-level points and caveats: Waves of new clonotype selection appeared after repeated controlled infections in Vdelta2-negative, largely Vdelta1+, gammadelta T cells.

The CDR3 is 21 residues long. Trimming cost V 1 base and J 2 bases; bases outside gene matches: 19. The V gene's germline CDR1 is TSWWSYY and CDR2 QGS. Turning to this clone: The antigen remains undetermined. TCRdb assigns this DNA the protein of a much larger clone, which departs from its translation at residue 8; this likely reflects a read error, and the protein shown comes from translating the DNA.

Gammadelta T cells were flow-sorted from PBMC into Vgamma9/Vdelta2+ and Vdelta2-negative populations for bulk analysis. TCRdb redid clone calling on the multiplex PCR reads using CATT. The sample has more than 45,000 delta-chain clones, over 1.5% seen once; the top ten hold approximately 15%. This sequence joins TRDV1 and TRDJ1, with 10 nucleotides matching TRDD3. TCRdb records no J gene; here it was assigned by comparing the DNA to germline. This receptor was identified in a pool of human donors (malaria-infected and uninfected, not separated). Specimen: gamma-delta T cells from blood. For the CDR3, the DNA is TGTGCTCTTGGGGAACCATCTCCTTTCTTTCACTGGGGGATTCCTACCGATAAACTCATCTTT. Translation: CALGEPSPFFHWGIPTDKLIF.